The 11 T cell receptor beta chains reported below all come from one sample, sequenced in a study of T cells after yellow fever vaccination. TCRdb fed the 5' RACE reads into MiXCR, producing one record per CDR3 protein. The repertoire has approximately 580,000 distinct CDR3 sequences, around a sixth of them found once; the top ten carry around a sixth. The sequences come from PBMCs, collected about 5 days after the first yellow fever vaccination. These receptors were obtained from a man in his late teens or twenties who received the YFV17D yellow fever vaccine.

In this sample, this clonotype turned up a few times. The rearrangement links TRBV12-3 or TRBV12-4 to TRBJ2-7; 11 positions agree with TRBD2. V was clipped by 5 bases and J by 0 bases; unmatched bases: 6. The CDR3 spans 16 residues. The CDR3 reads CASSPRLAGYSYEQYF. CDR3 nucleotide sequence: TGTGCCAGCAGTCCCAGACTAGCGGGGTACTCCTACGAGCAGTACTTC.

This clonotype was detected a few times. The chain employs TRBV7-9 and TRBJ2-3; no firm D call. The length of the CDR3 is 13 residues. Germline loops: CDR1 SEHNR, CDR2 FQNEAQ (reference sequence). Trimming removed 7 bases from V and 4 bases from J, with 12 bases in between. CDR3 coding DNA: TGTGCCAGCACCCCTGGTGGGGCAGATACGCAGTATTTT. This gives the protein CASTPGGADTQYF. Full variable domain (rest looked up from reference TRBV7-9 and TRBJ2-3): DTGVSQNPRHKITKRGQNVTFRCDPISEHNRLYWYRQTLGQGPEFLTYFQNEAQLEKSRLLSDRFSAERPKGSFSTLEIQRTEQGDSAMYLCASTPGGADTQYFGPGTRLTVL.

There are a few counts of this clonotype. The rearrangement joins TRBV29-1 to TRBJ1-2, with a tentative D call TRBD1 (5 bases). The CDR3 consists of 11 residues. The V and J ends lost 6 bases and 9 bases respectively, with 14 bases between them. Germline lookup yields CDR1 SQVTM and CDR2 ANQGSEA. The CDR3 nucleotides read TGCAGCGTCGCGTTGTGGGGACGCTACACCTTC. This gives the protein CSVALWGRYTF.

About this clonotype: A read error is likely, as this CDR3 ends without the conserved phenylalanine or tryptophan. The chain recombines TRBV20-1 with TRBJ2-1; D perhaps matches TRBD2 (6 bases). With 2 bases removed from V and 8 bases from J, the gap between germline ends came to 16 bases. CDR1 and CDR2 (germline): DFQATT, SNEGSKA (reference sequence). The CDR3 consists of 14 residues. As DNA, the CDR3 is TGCAGTGCTAGATCTACGGGAGCCTTCGATGAGCAGTTCTTA. This gives the protein CSARSTGAFDEQFL.

The table lists this clonotype with a few counts. This rearrangement joins TRBV11-3 to TRBJ2-2; D unresolved. The CDR3 is 13 residues long. Trimming shortened V by 5 bases and J by 6 bases, and 10 bases separated the two germline ends. CDR1 and CDR2 from the germline V gene are SGHNT and YENEEA. The CDR3 here is CASSANTAGELFF. In nucleotides, the CDR3 is TGTGCCAGCAGCGCCAACACTGCCGGGGAGCTGTTTTTT.

The V gene is TRBV9, the J gene TRBJ2-1; D is ambiguous. Germline CDR1 reads SGDLS; CDR2 reads YYNGEE. This CDR3 contains 15 residues. The ends were cut back, 0 bases at V and 3 bases at J, with 10 bases in the middle. For the CDR3, the DNA is TGTGCCAGCAGCGTAGTTGGCGGTAACTACAATGAGCAGTTCTTC. Translating it yields CASSVVGGNYNEQFF.

The V and J genes are TRBV20-1 and TRBJ2-5, with 12 bases matching TRBD2. Looked up from germline, CDR1 is DFQATT and CDR2 is SNEGSKA (reference sequence). V gave up 6 bases and J gave up 5 bases; unmatched junction bases: 7. The CDR3 sequence is 14 residues long. The CDR3 loop reads CSAPPSGGEETQYF. DNA of the CDR3: TGCAGTGCCCCCCCTAGCGGGGGGGAGGAGACCCAGTACTTC.

The chain combines TRBV12-3 or TRBV12-4 with TRBJ1-1, with D possibly being TRBD1 (6 bases). V was clipped by 5 bases and J by 4 bases, with 14 bases between them. This CDR3 contains 14 residues. The CDR3 sequence: CASSPGHPATEAFF. The DNA for the CDR3 is TGTGCCAGCAGTCCGGGACATCCGGCCACTGAAGCTTTCTTT.

The V and J genes are TRBV20-1 and TRBJ1-2, with D hard to call. This CDR3 spans 15 amino acids. CDR1 is DFQATT, CDR2 SNEGSKA, per germline (reference sequence). V was shortened by 5 bases and J by 0 bases, with 16 bases between the two germline ends. The CDR3 nucleotides are TGCAGTGCTCCAGACCCTTCCGGGGCTAACTATGGCTACACCTTC. It yields the protein CSAPDPSGANYGYTF.

This clonotype showed up just a few times. J is TRBJ1-2 and V is TRBV9; D gene uncertain. Germline V lookup: CDR1 SGDLS, CDR2 YYNGEE. The CDR3 contains 14 residues. Trimming left V 2 bases short and J 7 bases short, with 15 bases between. The CDR3: CASSVEGGRGGYTF. In DNA form, the CDR3 reads TGTGCCAGCAGCGTCGAGGGAGGGAGAGGTGGCTACACCTTC.

The sample holds a few counts of this clonotype. This chain connects TRBV7-7 to TRBJ2-1; 12 bases are a match to TRBD2. The CDR3 has 12 residues. Germline V gene data show CDR1 as SSHAT and CDR2 as FNYEAQ (reference sequence). Losses at the gene ends were 10 bases for V and 9 bases for J; bases not matched to a gene: 4. The CDR3 DNA reads as TGTGCCACTAGCGGGGGGGCCGGTGAGCAGTTCTTC. Translation: CATSGGAGEQFF.